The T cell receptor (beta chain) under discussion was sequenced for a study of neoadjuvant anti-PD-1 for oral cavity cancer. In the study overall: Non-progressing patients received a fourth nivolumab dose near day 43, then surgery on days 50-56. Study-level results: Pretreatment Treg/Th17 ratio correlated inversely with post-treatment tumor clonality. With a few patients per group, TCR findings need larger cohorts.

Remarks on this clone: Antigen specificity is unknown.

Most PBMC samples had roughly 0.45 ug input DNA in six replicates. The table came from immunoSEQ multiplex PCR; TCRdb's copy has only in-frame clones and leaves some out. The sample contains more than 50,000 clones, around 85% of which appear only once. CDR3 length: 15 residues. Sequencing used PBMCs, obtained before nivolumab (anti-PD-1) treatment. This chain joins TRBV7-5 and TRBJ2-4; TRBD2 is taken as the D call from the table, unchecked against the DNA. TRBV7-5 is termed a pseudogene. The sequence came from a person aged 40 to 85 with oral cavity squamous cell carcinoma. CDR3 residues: CARSLGGRAKNIQYF. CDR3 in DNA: TGTGCCAGAAGCTTAGGAGGTCGAGCCAAAAACATTCAGTACTTC.